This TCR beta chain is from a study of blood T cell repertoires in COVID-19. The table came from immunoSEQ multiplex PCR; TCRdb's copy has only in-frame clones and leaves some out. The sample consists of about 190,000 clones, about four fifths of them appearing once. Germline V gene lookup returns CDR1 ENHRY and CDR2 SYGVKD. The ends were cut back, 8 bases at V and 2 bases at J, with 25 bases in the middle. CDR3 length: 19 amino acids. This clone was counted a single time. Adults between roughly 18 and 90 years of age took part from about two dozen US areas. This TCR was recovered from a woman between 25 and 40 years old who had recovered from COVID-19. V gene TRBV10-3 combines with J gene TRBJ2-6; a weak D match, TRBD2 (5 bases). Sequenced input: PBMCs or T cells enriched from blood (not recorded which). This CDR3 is CAISERVGESKPGANVLTF. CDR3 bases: TGTGCCATCTCGGAACGGGTTGGGGAGAGTAAACCTGGGGCCAACGTCCTGACTTTC.